This TCR beta chain was recovered during a study of shared clonotypes between healthy human individuals (dated by TCRdb to the early 2020s). About the study as a whole: The cohort comprised a couple of women and a few men aged 18 to 49 years. To estimate repertoire size and how much clonotypes are shared between individuals, the study performed deep sequencing of blood TCR repertoires from a handful of healthy adults. Between about 0.94 and 8.9 billion PBMCs per donor were obtained by leukapheresis. For each donor, three plates each were used for CD4 naive and CD4 memory, two plates were used for CD8 naive, and one plate was used for CD8 memory. Different laboratories and diverse techniques were used to prepare libraries and sequence TCR repertoires, to increase sequencing depth and limit assay-specific biases. Results the study describes overall, beyond this receptor: Incomplete sequencing was indicated by rarefaction of sorted-subset datasets, despite the large sequencing depth. Naive subsets generally had larger estimated clonotype richness than memory subsets did. Compared with non-shared clonotypes, clonotypes shared by all four sorted-subset donors had higher generation probabilities. Pairwise subsampling led to the expectation that sequencing depth would affect the degree of clonotype sharing among donors. Sampling was restricted to blood, and TCR repertoires in tissue are likely to differ from TCR repertoires in blood. The small number of donors limited the genetic and exposure-history diversity represented. Across four donors, approximately 5% of naive CD4, around 3.3% of naive CD8, 2.3% of memory CD4, and 0.4% to 0.45% of memory CD8 clonotypes were shared.

TCR CDR3 regions were amplified from genomic DNA by multiplex PCR using the deep immunoSEQ assay. Extracted genomic DNA from each cell subset was spread evenly across all wells of several immunoSEQ 96-well plates, with each plate serving as a replicate. For sorted subsets, about 220 ng of genomic DNA, equivalent to around 29,000 T cell genomes, went into each replicate PCR. The purified libraries were quantified using a Qubit 3.0 fluorometer, sized with a Bioanalyzer 2100, and then quantified again using the KAPA Library Quantification kit. A separate single-read 150-cycle Illumina NextSeq 550 flow cell was used to sequence each immunoSEQ 96-well plate. From the authors' description of their analysis: The immunoSEQ output contained only junctional sequences without quality scores, so filtering could not match that applied to full-length reads. Sequences were annotated with PyIR, a Python wrapper for IgBLAST v1.9, using IMGT germline references to assign V/J genes and CDR3. Reads were filtered out if the reads had weak V/J assignments (E-value above 1e-6), no CDR3, stop codons, out-of-frame junctions, or ambiguous translated residues. A V3J clonotype was defined by an identical inferred V gene, J gene, and CDR3 amino acid sequence. Percentage overlap between repertoires was computed as shared unique clonotypes divided by the size of the smaller repertoire. Three approaches were used to assess repertoire richness: RTK rarefaction, the Chao1 estimator, and Recon v2.1 estimates of unobserved clonotypes. For all TCRbeta clonotypes obtained by the gDNA method from a handful of donors, generation probabilities were computed with OLGA. Imported from immuneACCESS, the table was reduced by TCRdb to in-frame sequences with V and J called. These copies leave out some clones; in studies compared against another copy, an unresolved V gene accounts for under half, and the cause of the remainder is not known. D and trimming were read from the DNA, whereas the V and J calls and clone size are those reported in that table. Present in this sample are about 700,000 clones, about 91% of which were seen just once. Jointly, the top ten make up 24% of the sample.

As regards this clone: Its specific antigen is unknown. Per-nucleotide qualities are absent, and no much larger clonotype sits a single base away.

For the CD8 naive samples, CD45RO-negative cells were positively selected for CCR7, yielding a CD45RA+CCR7+ population from which TemRA cells were excluded. Healthy HIV-negative adults with no recently reported acute infections or vaccinations were included as donors. Every donor was a Caucasian adult living in Nashville, Tennessee, USA. Blood was collected by leukapheresis, and PBMCs were isolated by Ficoll-Histopaque density gradient centrifugation and then cryopreserved in liquid nitrogen vapor phase. Analytical flow cytometry was used to check the purity and quantity of each magnetically sorted T cell population. Each sorted fraction had its genomic DNA isolated and then quantified by UV absorbance on a Nanodrop 2000c. V is trimmed back by 3 bases and J by 2 bases, and the junction contains 7 bases that no gene match accounts for. CDR1 and CDR2, looked up from the germline V gene, are SQVTM and ANQGSEA. Taken from cysteine to phenylalanine, the CDR3 has 15 residues. CDR3 DNA only is kept here, 45 bases in frame from base 1.

The sequenced sample was naive CD8+ T cells sorted from blood. The cell subset or site label on this specimen signifies: CD45RA+CCR7+. The source of this sequence is a man in his thirties or forties in good health. This chain joins TRBV29-1 to TRBJ2-1, with 7 bases matching TRBD1. The CDR3 protein is CSVDTGTAPYNEQFF. Here is the DNA: TGCAGCGTTGATACGGGGACAGCCCCCTACAATGAGCAGTTCTTC.